This entry lists 20 T cell receptor beta chains sequenced from one sample in a study of blood T cells in healthy people across ages. The authors ran a second PCR of roughly 6 to 12 cycles using a sample-barcoded 5' primer and a J-beta primer mix. TCRdb itself ran the 5' RACE reads through MiXCR, one entry per CDR3 protein. This table has roughly 900,000 distinct CDR3 sequences, more than 25% appearing once. The specimen was blood. These receptors were obtained from a woman older than 75 in good health.

A note on this clonotype: This may be a read error: a much more frequent sequence differs by one nucleotide. The chain uses TRBV30 and TRBJ2-5; 7 bases agree with TRBD1. The germline V gene has CDR1 GTSNPN and CDR2 SVGIG (reference sequence). V lost 5 bases to trimming and J lost 11 bases; unmatched junction nucleotides: 17. The CDR3 runs to 14 residues. The CDR3 region is CAWVGTAPYNEQYF. The DNA of the CDR3 is TGTGCCTGGGTTGGGACAGCTCCCTACAATGAGCAGTACTTC.

This clonotype came up many times. CDR3 sequence (DNA): TGTGCCAGCAGCGTAGGACGGGACAATGAGCAGTTCTTC. Protein: CASSVGRDNEQFF. The rearrangement uses TRBV9 and TRBJ2-1; D is ambiguous. Trimming shortened V by 0 bases and J by 5 bases, and 6 bases separated the two germline ends. This CDR3 has 13 amino acids. The V gene's germline CDR1 is SGDLS and CDR2 YYNGEE.

This clonotype was seen ten or more times. The chain employs TRBV6-6 and TRBJ2-5, with a tentative D call TRBD2 (6 bases). This CDR3 contains 16 residues. V gave up 2 bases and J gave up 5 bases, with 18 bases separating them. Looked up from germline, CDR1 is MNHNY and CDR2 is SVGAGI (reference sequence). Here the CDR3 reads CASSYQRGGVGETQYF. CDR3 bases: TGTGCCAGCAGTTACCAGAGGGGCGGGGTCGGGGAGACCCAGTACTTC.

This clonotype was seen a few times. With a much larger clone just one base away, this may be a read error. V gene TRBV5-1 combines with J gene TRBJ2-7; 8 bases are a match to TRBD2. Per germline, CDR1 SGHRS and CDR2 YFSETQ. The CDR3 has 16 amino acids. Unmatched junction bases numbered 16, after V lost 4 bases and J lost 7 bases. CDR3 sequence (DNA): TGCGCCAGCAGCCGCGCCGGGGGGGCTAACTACAATGAGCAGTACTTC. Its translation is CASSRAGGANYNEQYF.

Comments on this clonotype: A much larger clonotype is one base distant, so this may be a read error. This chain uses TRBV7-2 with TRBJ1-6, with a possible D match to TRBD1 (5 bases). The CDR3 has 11 amino acids. In germline, CDR1 is SGHTA, CDR2 FQGNSA. The CDR3 region has the DNA TGTGCCACCGGGGACCTTTCACCCCGCCACTTT. Its translation is CATGDLSPRHF.

Turning to this clonotype: This clone may be a read error of a much larger clone one base away. The rearrangement links TRBV2 to TRBJ2-5, with TRBD2 identical over 8 bases. Trimming removed 5 bases from V and 11 bases from J; junction bases left unmatched: 13. CDR1 is SNHLY, CDR2 FYNNEI, per germline. CDR3 length: 14 amino acids. The CDR3 here is CASSQETSANEQYF. CDR3 sequence (DNA): TGTGCCAGCAGTCAGGAGACTAGCGCCAATGAGCAGTACTTC.

The V and J genes are TRBV15 and TRBJ1-1; the match to TRBD1 covers 8 bases. J lost 11 bases, V lost 3 bases, and 11 bases had no gene match. Germline loops: CDR1 LNHNV, CDR2 YYDKDF (reference sequence). This CDR3 has 14 amino acids. The DNA for the CDR3 is TGTGCCACCAGCAGGGCCCAGGGGGCCCTTGGGGCTTTCTTT. The encoded protein is CATSRAQGALGAFF.

This clonotype was detected ten times or more. A much larger clone sits a single nucleotide away, making a read error possible. V is TRBV5-1 and J is TRBJ2-5; possibly TRBD1 or TRBD2 for D (5 bases each). Germline CDR1 reads SGHRS; CDR2 reads YFSETQ. The germline V and J ends were trimmed by 5 bases and 11 bases, with 25 bases remaining between them. There are 15 residues in the CDR3. The chain's CDR3 is CASSPRAGLGDEQYF. The CDR3 DNA follows: TGCGCCAGCAGTCCCAGGGCAGGGCTGGGGGATGAGCAGTACTTC. Together with reference TRBV5-1 and TRBJ2-5, the CDR3 gives the full variable domain: KAGVTQTPRYLIKTRGQQVTLSCSPISGHRSVSWYQQTPGQGLQFLFEYFSETQRNKGNFPGRFSGRQFSNSRSEMNVSTLELGDSALYLCASSPRAGLGDEQYFGPGTRLLVL.

This chain links TRBV4-1 with TRBJ2-2, with D possibly TRBD1 on 6 matching bases. Germline assignment: CDR1 MGHRA and CDR2 YSYEKL. The ends were cut back, 8 bases at V and 0 bases at J, with 16 bases in the middle. The CDR3 consists of 16 residues. The CDR3 protein is CASARDTPTNTGELFF. In nucleotides, the CDR3 is TGCGCCAGCGCAAGGGACACACCAACGAACACCGGGGAGCTGTTTTTT.

This clonotype showed up many times. V usage is TRBV3-1 and J usage is TRBJ2-1; D might be TRBD2 (6 bases). Germline loops: CDR1 LGHDT, CDR2 YNNKEL (reference sequence). Trimming stripped 0 bases from V and 0 bases from J, with 12 bases between. The CDR3 contains 17 residues. For the CDR3, the DNA is TGTGCCAGCAGCCAAGAGGTTGGCGGGGTCTCCTACAATGAGCAGTTCTTC. It yields the protein CASSQEVGGVSYNEQFF.

The rearrangement uses TRBV7-2 and TRBJ2-3, with a weak D call TRBD2 (5 bases). CDR1 and CDR2 from the germline V gene are SGHTA and FQGNSA. With 8 bases removed from V and 1 base from J, the gap between germline ends came to 16 bases. The CDR3 length is 15 residues. DNA of the CDR3: TGTGCCAGCGGCGAGCGGCCCGGGGGCACAGATACGCAGTATTTT. It translates to CASGERPGGTDTQYF.

This clonotype has ten or more counts. The V call is TRBV6-2 or TRBV6-3, the J call TRBJ1-2, with D possibly TRBD1 on 6 matching bases. The CDR3 has 14 amino acids. Germline V gene data show CDR1 as MNHEY and CDR2 as SVGEGT. V shed 5 bases and J shed 4 bases, with 14 bases lying between them. The CDR3 is CASSPRTVRYGYTF. Written as DNA, the CDR3 is TGTGCCAGCAGTCCACGGACAGTACGCTATGGCTACACCTTC.

This sequence joins TRBV28 and TRBJ2-1; no clear D gene. V gave up 0 bases and J gave up 5 bases, with 17 bases separating them. CDR3 length equals 17 residues. Germline assignment: CDR1 MDHEN and CDR2 SYDVKM. The CDR3 DNA follows: TGTGCCAGCAGTTTATGGGCTGGTAGTACGACGGACAATGAGCAGTTCTTC. Protein product: CASSLWAGSTTDNEQFF.

The genes are TRBV20-1 and TRBJ2-7; 9 nucleotides agree with TRBD2. Losses at the gene ends were 5 bases for V and 2 bases for J; bases not matched to a gene: 4. Germline V gene data show CDR1 as DFQATT and CDR2 as SNEGSKA (reference sequence). The CDR3 contains 13 residues. The CDR3 coding sequence is TGCAGTGCTCGGCGGACTAGCGCCTACGAGCAGTACTTC. It yields the protein CSARRTSAYEQYF.

This clonotype was seen many times. The chain is built from TRBV5-5 and TRBJ1-2; 9 bases are a match to TRBD1. The CDR3 loop spans 15 amino acids. CDR1 SGHKS and CDR2 YYEKEE come from the germline V gene (reference sequence). Losses at the gene ends were 2 bases for V and 5 bases for J; bases not matched to a gene: 7. The CDR3 protein is CASSFSPGQGYGYTF. As DNA, the CDR3 is TGTGCCAGCAGCTTTTCGCCTGGACAGGGGTATGGCTACACCTTC. Full variable domain (rest looked up from reference TRBV5-5 and TRBJ1-2): DAGVTQSPTHLIKTRGQQVTLRCSPISGHKSVSWYQQVLGQGPQFIFQYYEKEERGRGNFPDRFSARQFPNYSSELNVNALLLGDSALYLCASSFSPGQGYGYTFGSGTRLTVV.

This clonotype came up a few times. The chain links TRBV21-1 to TRBJ2-1; whether TRBD2, the table's D call, matches the DNA was not checked. TRBV21-1 is a known pseudogene. There are 17 residues in the CDR3. The CDR3 reads CASSKSRGSGPLDEQFF. The CDR3 nucleotides are TGTGCCAGCAGCAAAAGTCGGGGAAGCGGGCCCTTGGATGAGCAGTTCTTC.

At least ten counts were recorded for this clonotype. The chain employs TRBV20-1 and TRBJ2-1; TRBD1 aligns across 11 bases. CDR1 and CDR2 from the germline V gene are DFQATT and SNEGSKA (reference sequence). The CDR3 extends over 16 amino acids. After removal of 5 bases from V and 0 bases from J, the junction contained 6 bases not matched to a gene. The CDR3 DNA is TGCAGTGCTCCAGGGACAGGGGGACGCTCCTACAATGAGCAGTTCTTC. Protein: CSAPGTGGRSYNEQFF.

Worth noting for this clonotype: A much larger clone differs from this one at a single base, so this may be a read error. The CDR3 carries no conserved terminal phenylalanine or tryptophan, so it likely arises from a read error. J is TRBJ2-3 and V is TRBV12-3 or TRBV12-4, with D possibly matching TRBD2 (7 bases). The V and J ends lost 6 bases and 1 base respectively, with 17 bases between them. The CDR3 runs to 16 residues. The CDR3 DNA reads as TGTGCCAGCAGGTCGATCTGGGGGGGCCGCACAGATACGCAGTATTCT. It yields the protein CASRSIWGGRTDTQYS.

With respect to this clonotype: Since a much larger clone is just one base distant, this may be a read error. V gene TRBV29-1 combines with J gene TRBJ2-1; 11 positions agree with TRBD2. V lost 5 bases and J lost 7; bases outside the gene matches: 10. The germline V gene has CDR1 SQVTM and CDR2 ANQGSEA. This CDR3 is built from 15 residues. CDR3 DNA: TGCAGCGTTCCAGGGGCTAGCGGGGGGTGGAATGAGCAGTTCTTC. Translation: CSVPGASGGWNEQFF.

This clonotype was recorded a few times. The gene calls are TRBV20-1 and TRBJ1-6, with 7 bases that match TRBD1. The CDR3 length is 15 residues. J lost 7 bases, V lost 4 bases, and 10 bases had no gene match. Per germline, CDR1 DFQATT and CDR2 SNEGSKA (reference sequence). The CDR3 DNA reads TGCAGTGCTAAAAAGGACAGGACAAAGAATTCACCCCTCCACTTT. This codes for CSAKKDRTKNSPLHF.